This TCR beta chain was obtained from a study of Graves' ophthalmopathy and Graves' hyperthyroidism. Study conclusions and caveats: Sensitivity reached 70.59% and specificity around 72% when the model predicted ophthalmopathy progression.

In its sample, this clonotype was seen many times. Its antigen is not identified. This CDR3 contains 12 residues. Germline CDR1 is SGHRS and CDR2 is YFSETQ. Between the trimmed V and J ends, which lost 4 bases and 6 bases, there was a span of 11 bases. From RNA, the CDR3 regions of TCR beta chains were amplified and sequenced. After a first-round RT-PCR with HTBI primers, a second-round multiplex PCR was run. TCRdb redid the calling of the multiplex PCR reads with MiXCR, one entry per CDR3 protein. The table has under 250,000 distinct CDR3 sequences, 25% to 35% seen once. The sequence was obtained from a man aged 50-60 years with Graves' ophthalmopathy. This chain joins TRBV5-1 and TRBJ2-7, with D possibly matching TRBD1 (5 bases). What was sequenced was peripheral blood. This chain's CDR3 is CASSPDISEQYF. CDR3 in DNA: TGCGCCAGCAGCCCGGACATCTCCGAGCAGTACTTC.